These T cell receptor beta chains were read from a single sample in a study of human T cells and chemical hapten exposure. MiXCR, applied by TCRdb to the RACE reads, yields one record per CDR3 protein. The repertoire holds tens of thousands of distinct CDR3 sequences, with approximately 12% as singletons. Sequenced material: whole blood, taken in connection with sensitization to the hapten diphenylcyclopropenone (DPC). Every receptor here comes from a woman in her forties or fifties with alopecia areata. Some clones in this sample may be carry-over from other donors' samples. The CDR3 runs from the conserved cysteine through the conserved F or W. The order of the fields is D gene, V gene, clone size, J gene, CDR3 DNA, CDR3 protein. The D gene is left open where the match is weak. Some rows mark clone size as missing; the rest say once, few, many or name a class of expanded clone.

D: -; V: TRBV21-1; size: few; J: TRBJ2-7; DNA: TGTGCCAGCAGCATAAAGGCGAGCCGGGACAGCACCTACGAGCAGTACTTC; CDR3: CASSIKASRDSTYEQYF
D: -; V: TRBV7-6; size: many; J: TRBJ1-4; DNA: TGTGCCAGCAGCTGGGGACCGGTTGAAAAACTGTTTTTT; CDR3: CASSWGPVEKLFF
D: -; V: TRBV4-1; size: -; J: TRBJ2-1; DNA: TGCGCCAGCAGCCAAGGAGGGACGGTGGATGAGCAGTTCTTC; CDR3: CASSQGGTVDEQFF
D: TRBD2; V: TRBV28; size: -; J: TRBJ2-7; DNA: TGTGCCAGCAGTGGCTCTGGCGGGAGCTCCTACGAGCAGTACTTC; CDR3: CASSGSGGSSYEQYF
D: -; V: TRBV7-9; size: few; J: TRBJ2-7; DNA: TGTGCCAGCAGCCTCCGGGACGGACCCTACGAGCAGTACTTC; CDR3: CASSLRDGPYEQYF
D: -; V: TRBV6-1; size: many; J: TRBJ1-6; DNA: TGTGCCAGCAGTGAAAGGTGGGATTCACCCCTCCACTTT; CDR3: CASSERWDSPLHF
D: -; V: TRBV6-2/TRBV6-3; size: many; J: TRBJ1-2; DNA: TGTGCCAGCAGTTATGGACAGATTAACTATGGCTACACCTTC; CDR3: CASSYGQINYGYTF
D: -; V: TRBV5-1; size: few; J: TRBJ1-3; DNA: TGCGCCAGCAGCCCGACCGGAAACACCATATATTTT; CDR3: CASSPTGNTIYF
D: -; V: TRBV6-5; size: -; J: TRBJ2-4; DNA: TGTGCCAGCAGCCCGGTTGGAAAAAACATTCAGTACTTC; CDR3: CASSPVGKNIQYF
D: -; V: TRBV6-5; size: many; J: TRBJ1-1; DNA: TGTGCCAGCACTCCACCCCGGGGAAGGGCAACTGAAGCTTTCTTT; CDR3: CASTPPRGRATEAFF
D: TRBD1; V: TRBV6-2/TRBV6-3; size: few; J: TRBJ2-6; DNA: TGTGCCAGCACCCGACAGGGAACAAGCTCTGGGGCCAACGTCCTGACTTTC; CDR3: CASTRQGTSSGANVLTF
D: -; V: TRBV28; size: many; J: TRBJ2-1; DNA: TGTGCCAGCAGCCCCAGGGACAATGAGCAGTTCTTC; CDR3: CASSPRDNEQFF
D: -; V: TRBV6-1; size: many; J: TRBJ2-3; DNA: TGTGCCGGGGGCCTGGGGGCATACAGCACAGATACGCAGTATTTT; CDR3: CAGGLGAYSTDTQYF
D: TRBD1; V: TRBV28; size: many; J: TRBJ1-6; DNA: TGTGCCAGCAGTTTACCGCAGGGGGCTGTAAATTCACCCCTCCACTTT; CDR3: CASSLPQGAVNSPLHF
D: TRBD1; V: TRBV6-5; size: -; J: TRBJ1-2; DNA: TGTGCCAGCAGTTACGAGGACAGGGCTCCTGCCACCTATGGCTACACCTTC; CDR3: CASSYEDRAPATYGYTF
D: -; V: TRBV18; size: many; J: TRBJ1-4; DNA: TGTGCCAGCTCACCACGGACGGCCGAGAATGAAAAACTGTTTTTT; CDR3: CASSPRTAENEKLFF
D: -; V: TRBV15; size: many; J: TRBJ2-3; DNA: TGTGCCACCAGCAGAGGAGGGTCCACAGATACGCAGTATTTT; CDR3: CATSRGGSTDTQYF
D: -; V: TRBV11-2; size: -; J: TRBJ2-7; DNA: TGTGCCAGCAGCTTAGTTGCGACCGAGCAGTACTTC; CDR3: CASSLVATEQYF
D: -; V: TRBV3-1; size: -; J: TRBJ2-2; DNA: TGTGCCAGCAGCCAAGGAGTCGGCAGGGTCGAGTACGGGGAGCTGTTTTTT; CDR3: CASSQGVGRVEYGELFF
D: TRBD2; V: TRBV3-1; size: few; J: TRBJ2-7; DNA: TGTGCCAGCAGCCAAGCAGGGCTAGCGGGATCCTACGAGCAGTACTTC; CDR3: CASSQAGLAGSYEQYF
D: -; V: TRBV19; size: few; J: TRBJ1-5; DNA: TGTGCCAGTAGGAGGCCCCTGGGGGATCAGCCCCAGCATTTT; CDR3: CASRRPLGDQPQHF
D: -; V: TRBV20-1; size: few; J: TRBJ1-5; DNA: TGCAGTGCTAGAGGGGACACCAATCAGCCCCAGCATTTT; CDR3: CSARGDTNQPQHF
D: -; V: TRBV28; size: -; J: TRBJ2-1; DNA: TGTGCCAGCGCCTCCCTGGCAGAAGGCTACAATGAGCAGTTCTTC; CDR3: CASASLAEGYNEQFF
D: -; V: TRBV5-1; size: many; J: TRBJ1-1; DNA: TGCGCCAGCAGCTTGGCGGGGTGGAGGACTGAAGCTTTCTTT; CDR3: CASSLAGWRTEAFF
D: -; V: TRBV3-1; size: many; J: TRBJ1-4; DNA: TGTGCCAGCAGCCAAGCTGGGAGTGCTAATGAAAAACTGTTTTTT; CDR3: CASSQAGSANEKLFF
D: -; V: TRBV5-1; size: -; J: TRBJ1-1; DNA: TGCGCCAGCAGCCCAACAACGAACACTGAAGCTTTCTTT; CDR3: CASSPTTNTEAFF
D: TRBD2; V: TRBV20-1; size: -; J: TRBJ2-7; DNA: TGCAGTGCTAGAGCTGGCCTAGCGGGAGGAGGGCTTTACGAGCAGTACTTC; CDR3: CSARAGLAGGGLYEQYF
D: -; V: TRBV7-9; size: many; J: TRBJ2-5; DNA: TGTGCCAGCAGCTTAGAGAGCCAAGAGACCCAGTACTTC; CDR3: CASSLESQETQYF
D: TRBD2; V: TRBV12-3/TRBV12-4; size: -; J: TRBJ2-5; DNA: TGTGCCAGCAGTTGGGGACTAGTAGAGACCCAGTACTTC; CDR3: CASSWGLVETQYF
D: TRBD2; V: TRBV7-9; size: many; J: TRBJ2-2; DNA: TGTGCCAGCAACCCTATTGGCGGGAGACACACCGGGGAGCTGTTTTTT; CDR3: CASNPIGGRHTGELFF
D: TRBD1; V: TRBV20-1; size: -; J: TRBJ2-7; DNA: TGCAGTGCTAGCAAGGGGGCGAACGAGCAGTACTTC; CDR3: CSASKGANEQYF
D: -; V: TRBV7-8; size: many; J: TRBJ1-3; DNA: TGTGCCAGCAGCTCCGGGACTTCTGGAAACACCATATATTTT; CDR3: CASSSGTSGNTIYF
D: TRBD2; V: TRBV11-2; size: -; J: TRBJ2-3; DNA: TGTGCCAGCAGCTCCCCGCCGGGACTAGCGGGAGGTAGGCATACGCAGTATTTT; CDR3: CASSSPPGLAGGRHTQYF
D: TRBD2; V: TRBV20-1; size: many; J: TRBJ2-1; DNA: TGCAGTGCTAGAGATCTAGCGGGGGGGCCTAATGAGCAGTTCTTC; CDR3: CSARDLAGGPNEQFF
D: -; V: TRBV5-5; size: many; J: TRBJ1-1; DNA: TGTGCCAGCAGCTTGGTGGGTTTGGATGAAGCTTTCTTT; CDR3: CASSLVGLDEAFF
D: -; V: TRBV28; size: few; J: TRBJ1-3; DNA: TGTGCCAGCGCAGGGCCGCTCGGAAACACCATATATTTT; CDR3: CASAGPLGNTIYF
D: -; V: TRBV7-2; size: -; J: TRBJ2-1; DNA: TGTGCCAGCAGCCAAGGGGTATACAGCTCCTACAATGAGCAGTTCTTC; CDR3: CASSQGVYSSYNEQFF
D: -; V: TRBV10-2; size: many; J: TRBJ2-2; DNA: TGCGCCAGCAGTGACTGGGTAGGATCCGGGGAGCTGTTTTTT; CDR3: CASSDWVGSGELFF
D: TRBD1; V: TRBV6-5; size: -; J: TRBJ2-7; DNA: TGTGCCAGCAGACTCACCGGGACAGGGGGCTACTACGAGCAGTACTTC; CDR3: CASRLTGTGGYYEQYF
D: -; V: TRBV20-1; size: few; J: TRBJ2-5; DNA: TGCAGTGCTAGTTCTCCGCAGACCCAGTACTTC; CDR3: CSASSPQTQYF
D: -; V: TRBV7-2; size: -; J: TRBJ1-3; DNA: TGTGCCAGCAGCTCCCAAGTGGGGATCTCTGGAAACACCATATATTTT; CDR3: CASSSQVGISGNTIYF
D: TRBD1; V: TRBV19; size: many; J: TRBJ2-6; DNA: TGTGCCAGTAGTATTTTTCCAGGGGGCGGAAATACTGGGGCCAACGTCCTGACTTTC; CDR3: CASSIFPGGGNTGANVLTF
D: -; V: TRBV7-9; size: few; J: TRBJ1-2; DNA: TGTGCCAGCAGCCCAGTGGGCGACTATGGCTACACCTTC; CDR3: CASSPVGDYGYTF
D: -; V: TRBV28; size: few; J: TRBJ1-1; DNA: TGTGCCAGCAGAGCTACCCTGGGACAAATGAACACTGAAGCTTTCTTT; CDR3: CASRATLGQMNTEAFF
D: -; V: TRBV27; size: -; J: TRBJ2-2; DNA: TGTGCCAGCAGTTTTTTGGGGGTGGGAACCGGGGAGCTGTTTTTT; CDR3: CASSFLGVGTGELFF